This paragraph reports one T cell receptor beta chain. These data originate in a study of blood T cell repertoires in COVID-19. Using immunoSEQ multiplex PCR, the repertoire was profiled, and TCRdb retains in-frame clones only, with some absent. The sample has 20,000 to 30,000 clones, 85% to 90% seen once. The trim removed 5 bases at V and 8 bases at J, leaving 5 bases unmatched. Germline V lookup: CDR1 LGHDT, CDR2 YNNKEL (reference sequence). This CDR3 spans 13 amino acids. Sequenced: peripheral blood. This receptor was identified in a man between 65 and 85 years old with COVID-19, enrolled during active disease. The gene calls are TRBV3-1 (or the pseudogene TRBV3-2) and TRBJ1-5, with 8 bases fitting TRBD1. The CDR3 loop is CASSNTQGEPQHF. The CDR3 DNA is TGTGCCAGCAGCAACACACAGGGGGAGCCCCAGCATTTT.